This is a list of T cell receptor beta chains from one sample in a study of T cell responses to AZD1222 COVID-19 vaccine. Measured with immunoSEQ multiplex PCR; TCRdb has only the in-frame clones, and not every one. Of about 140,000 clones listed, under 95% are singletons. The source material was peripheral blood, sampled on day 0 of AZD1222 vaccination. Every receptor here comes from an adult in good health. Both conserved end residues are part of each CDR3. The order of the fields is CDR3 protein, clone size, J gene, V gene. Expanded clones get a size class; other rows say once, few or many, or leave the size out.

CASSLAGSPLHF | once | TRBJ1-6 | TRBV12-3/TRBV12-4
CASSKGWETQYF | . | TRBJ2-5 | TRBV18
CASSPREEMNTEAFF | . | TRBJ1-1 | TRBV18
CASSLHTGGTEAFF | . | TRBJ1-1 | TRBV4-3
CASSAQTVRGGEQFF | . | TRBJ2-1 | TRBV2
CASSQGTGVAGELFF | . | TRBJ2-2 | TRBV4-3
CASSGSTLQYF | . | TRBJ2-7 | TRBV10-2
CASSRGGRSLWYGYTF | . | TRBJ1-2 | TRBV5-6
CASSSERWAEAFF | . | TRBJ1-1 | TRBV6-2/TRBV6-3
CASSGPESGYTF | . | TRBJ1-2 | TRBV6-1
CASSDIGGEETQYF | . | TRBJ2-5 | TRBV6-4
CASSLAAGGEYEQYF | . | TRBJ2-7 | TRBV7-2
CASSSGDRGPGYTF | . | TRBJ1-2 | TRBV5-1
CASSPRDRAYGYTF | . | TRBJ1-2 | TRBV6-5
CASSQPGLSSSGNTIYF | . | TRBJ1-3 | TRBV3-1/TRBV3-2
CASSPGQGVLTTGELFF | once | TRBJ2-2 | TRBV5-1